The next 26 T cell receptor beta chains were all read from a single sample in a study of T-cell memory formation after mild COVID-19. From the 5' RACE reads, TCRdb called clonotypes with MiXCR, one entry per CDR3 protein. The data contain roughly 400,000 distinct CDR3 sequences, about 20% of them singletons. Sequencing was performed on PBMCs or a T cell subset sorted from them (not recorded which). The receptors shown here come from a man between 18 and 29 years old who had mild COVID-19 (a few samples of this study predate the infection). Cell type and time point are not known.

CDR3 sequence: CASSPLVNSPLHF. In DNA form, the CDR3 reads TGTGCCAGCAGCCCGCTAGTTAATTCACCCCTCCACTTT. The V call is TRBV12-3 or TRBV12-4, the J call TRBJ1-6; D remains ambiguous. The CDR3 runs to 13 residues. V was shortened by 6 bases and J by 6 bases, with 9 bases between the two germline ends.

The CDR3 loop is CASSSDVSYEQYV. DNA for the CDR3: TGTGCCAGTTCATCGGACGTCTCCTACGAGCAGTACGTC. V gene TRBV6-2 or TRBV6-3 combines with J gene TRBJ2-7; D gene unclear. Looked up from germline, CDR1 is MNHEY and CDR2 is SVGEGT. The CDR3 totals 13 residues. The V gene lost 9 bases and the J gene lost 0 bases, with 12 bases spanning the gap.

The chain is built from TRBV19 and TRBJ1-1; the D is unclear. Germline loops: CDR1 LNHDA, CDR2 SQIVND (reference sequence). V lost 5 bases and J lost 1, with 14 bases in between. The CDR3 runs to 15 residues. The CDR3 DNA is TGTGCCAGTAGTGCCGGGGTCGGTTGGAACACTGAAGCTTTCTTT. This gives the protein CASSAGVGWNTEAFF.

This clonotype was seen ten or more times. The V gene is TRBV12-3 or TRBV12-4, the J gene TRBJ2-7; TRBD1 matches 8 bases. Losses at the gene ends were 6 bases for V and 5 bases for J; bases not matched to a gene: 9. The CDR3 covers 14 residues. The CDR3 DNA reads TGTGCCAGCAGGTCTACAGGGGGAAGTAACGAGCAGTACTTC. Translated, it gives CASRSTGGSNEQYF.

The chain couples TRBV24-1 to TRBJ2-7; 9 bases align to TRBD1. This CDR3 contains 13 residues. V lost 5 bases and J lost 3; bases outside the gene matches: 1. Germline CDR1 and CDR2: KGHDR and SFDVKD. DNA of the CDR3: TGTGCCACCAGTGCGGGACAGGGCTACGAGCAGTACTTC. Its protein product is CATSAGQGYEQYF.

This chain links TRBV6-6 with TRBJ2-1; TRBD2 aligns across 12 bases. V lost 2 bases to trimming and J lost 0 bases; unmatched junction nucleotides: 8. The CDR3 length is 19 residues. The germline gives CDR1 MNHNY, CDR2 SVGAGI (reference sequence). CDR3 amino acids: CASSYTTSGGPSSYNEQFF. CDR3 coding DNA: TGTGCCAGCAGTTACACCACTAGCGGGGGGCCCTCCTCCTACAATGAGCAGTTCTTC.

This clonotype was seen only a few times. The chain employs TRBV15 and TRBJ2-3; D gene uncertain. V lost 1 base and J lost 0, with 11 bases in between. The CDR3 sequence is 16 residues long. The germline CDR1 and CDR2 sequences are LNHNV and YYDKDF (reference sequence). CDR3 DNA sequence: TGTGCCACCAGCAGAGGGACGATTTCTAGCACAGATACGCAGTATTTT. It specifies CATSRGTISSTDTQYF.

The V gene is TRBV11-2, the J gene TRBJ2-3; 11 bases fit TRBD1. The ends lost 8 bases at V and 2 bases at J; junction bases unmatched: 21. Germline CDR1 is SGHAT and CDR2 is FQNNGV. The CDR3 consists of 20 residues. CDR3 bases: TGTGCCAGCGTACACCGGACAGGGGGCCAAGAGGGGGGAGACACAGATACGCAGTATTTT. This codes for CASVHRTGGQEGGDTDTQYF.

The rearrangement uses TRBV7-9 and TRBJ2-5; D is perhaps TRBD1 (5 bases). Germline CDR1 is SEHNR and CDR2 is FQNEAQ (reference sequence). V shed 1 base and J shed 9 bases, with 18 bases lying between them. The CDR3 is 15 residues long. CDR3 sequence reads: CASSLGTGAKRPQYF. The CDR3 DNA reads as TGTGCCAGCAGCTTAGGTACAGGCGCCAAGAGACCCCAGTACTTC.

This clonotype has a handful of counts. The chain carries TRBV20-1 and TRBJ2-4; tentatively, D is TRBD1 (5 bases). V was pared by 0 bases and J by 7 bases, with 16 bases between. The CDR3 is 15 residues long. Germline lookup yields CDR1 DFQATT and CDR2 SNEGSKA (reference sequence). Written as DNA, the CDR3 is TGCAGTGCTAGAGATGTAGGGGCTATCGGGAACATTCAGTACTTC. This translates into CSARDVGAIGNIQYF.

This clonotype was counted a few times. The V gene is TRBV20-1, the J gene TRBJ2-7; no clear D gene. The CDR3 runs 14 residues. The ends were cut back, 3 bases at V and 0 bases at J, with 12 bases in the middle. CDR1 is DFQATT, CDR2 SNEGSKA, per germline (reference sequence). The CDR3 loop reads CSASRTVSSYEQYF. CDR3 DNA: TGCAGTGCTAGCCGGACGGTAAGCTCCTACGAGCAGTACTTC.

This chain links TRBV6-1 with TRBJ1-1, with D uncertain. V lost 8 bases and J 1 base, leaving 14 bases between the germline ends. The CDR3 is 14 residues long. Germline V gene sequence: CDR1 MNHNS, CDR2 SASEGT. The CDR3 reads CASPSGIGNTEAFF. CDR3 sequence (DNA): TGTGCCAGCCCGTCAGGTATTGGGAACACTGAAGCTTTCTTT.

This clonotype has more than one count but fewer than ten. This chain joins TRBV7-2 and TRBJ2-7; TRBD2 agrees at 9 bases. Germline V CDR1 and CDR2: SGHTA, FQGNSA. This CDR3 has 16 amino acids. V shed 5 bases and J 2 bases; nucleotides not matched to a gene: 10. CDR3 sequence: CASSPRMGLAPYEQYF. The CDR3 coding sequence is TGTGCCAGCAGCCCAAGAATGGGACTAGCCCCCTACGAGCAGTACTTC.

To note about this clonotype: A read error may account for a junction end that differs from germline. This chain uses TRBV7-9 with TRBJ2-7, with D perhaps TRBD2 (5 bases). The CDR3 runs to 11 residues. Germline lookup yields CDR1 SEHNR and CDR2 FQNEAQ (reference sequence). This CDR3 reads CASSSDSFPVF. The CDR3 DNA follows: TGTGCCAGCAGTTCGGACTCCTTCCCGGTATTC.

The chain uses TRBV5-1 and TRBJ1-1, with D perhaps TRBD1 (6 bases). The CDR3 has 14 residues. CDR1 SGHRS and CDR2 YFSETQ come from the germline V gene. V was shortened by 4 bases and J by 5 bases, with 15 bases between the two germline ends. The CDR3 spells CASSLSAQGTEAFF. The CDR3 nucleotides read TGCGCCAGCAGCCTCTCGGCTCAGGGGACTGAAGCTTTCTTT.

This clonotype occurred a few times. The chain couples TRBV28 to TRBJ1-2; weak D call: TRBD1 (5 bases). V was shortened by 2 bases and J by 8 bases, with 18 bases between the two germline ends. Germline values: CDR1 MDHEN, CDR2 SYDVKM. This CDR3 region has 15 residues. DNA for the CDR3: TGTGCCAGCAGTTTAATGTCACGTCAGGGATGGGGCTACACCTTC. Translation: CASSLMSRQGWGYTF.

This clonotype was found a few times. The rearrangement uses TRBV27 and TRBJ1-2; no definite D call. Trimming left V 0 bases short and J 4 bases short, with 18 bases between. CDR1 MNHEY and CDR2 SMNVEV come from the germline V gene (reference sequence). The CDR3 runs to 17 residues. The CDR3 sequence: CASSLSGGTENLYGYTF. The CDR3 DNA reads TGTGCCAGCAGTTTATCGGGCGGAACGGAGAACCTCTATGGCTACACCTTC.

This clonotype was seen a handful of times. The genes are TRBV12-3 or TRBV12-4 and TRBJ1-5, with D uncertain. The germline V and J ends were trimmed by 3 bases and 4 bases, with 7 bases remaining between them. The CDR3 runs to 13 residues. The CDR3 DNA follows: TGTGCCAGCAGTTTTGCGACGAATCAGCCCCAGCATTTT. Its translation: CASSFATNQPQHF.

This clonotype showed up just a few times. The chain carries TRBV4-3 and TRBJ2-3; D remains ambiguous. Germline CDR1 is LGHNA and CDR2 is YSLEER. V lost 4 bases and J 4 bases, leaving 24 bases between the germline ends. The CDR3 spans 18 residues. The CDR3 region has the DNA TGCGCCAGCAGCCGACAAGTTGGGATATCGAGCACGCCAGATACGCAGTATTTT. This translates into CASSRQVGISSTPDTQYF.

The chain has TRBV7-9 and TRBJ1-1; D may be TRBD1 (5 bases). V shed 1 base and J shed 4 bases, with 13 bases lying between them. Germline CDR1 is SEHNR and CDR2 is FQNEAQ (reference sequence). The CDR3 runs to 15 residues. CDR3 nucleotides: TGTGCCAGCAGCTTAGTGCGGGGGAGGAGCACTGAAGCTTTCTTT. It translates to CASSLVRGRSTEAFF.

J is TRBJ1-6 and V is TRBV4-2; D is unresolved. The germline CDR1 and CDR2 sequences are LGHNA and YNFKEQ. The CDR3 sequence is 15 residues long. The V gene lost 0 bases and the J gene lost 5 bases, with 8 bases spanning the gap. CDR3 in DNA: TGTGCCAGCAGCCAAGATCGGGGAAATAATTCACCCCTCCACTTT. Protein product: CASSQDRGNNSPLHF.

This clonotype occurred a few times. V gene TRBV5-1 combines with J gene TRBJ2-6; 8 nucleotides agree with TRBD1. Germline trimming cut 4 bases from V and 2 bases from J; bases unmatched to any gene: 17. The CDR3 length is 20 residues. Looked up from germline, CDR1 is SGHRS and CDR2 is YFSETQ. In nucleotides, the CDR3 is TGCGCCAGCAGCCTCAACCCCGCCGGGACAGGCCTTACTGGGGCCAACGTCCTGACTTTC. It codes for CASSLNPAGTGLTGANVLTF.

This clonotype was detected only a few times. At one end, the junction sequence differs from germline, possibly due to a read error. This chain uses TRBV4-2 with TRBJ2-3, with D uncertain. CDR3 size: 16 residues. Germline assignment: CDR1 LGHNA and CDR2 YNFKEQ. CDR3 amino acids: CASSQVLHEKVTDTQF. The CDR3 bases are TGTGCCAGCAGCCAAGTTCTACACGAAAAGGTCACAGATACGCAGTTT.

This sequence joins TRBV5-5 and TRBJ2-7; D gene unclear. This CDR3 spans 14 amino acids. The ends were cut back, 4 bases at V and 5 bases at J, with 16 bases in the middle. Germline V gene sequence: CDR1 SGHKS, CDR2 YYEKEE (reference sequence). The CDR3 DNA is TGTGCCAGCAGCCCTAGGACCGTCATGGACGAGCAGTACGTC. It specifies CASSPRTVMDEQYV.

The chain employs TRBV4-3 and TRBJ2-1; D may be TRBD1 (7 bases). CDR3 length: 13 amino acids. Germline assignment: CDR1 LGHNA and CDR2 YSLEER. The V gene lost 5 bases and the J gene lost 8 bases, with 13 bases spanning the gap. This chain's CDR3 is CASSTQGGDEQFF. The DNA for the CDR3 is TGCGCCAGCAGCACCCAGGGGGGAGATGAGCAGTTCTTC.

This clonotype was observed a handful of times. This chain links TRBV20-1 with TRBJ2-2; possibly TRBD2 for D (6 bases). This CDR3 comprises 15 residues. The V end lost 6 bases, the J end lost 6 bases, and 20 bases lay between the germline ends. Germline loops: CDR1 DFQATT, CDR2 SNEGSKA (reference sequence). The CDR3 nucleotides are TGCAGTGCGAAAAAGGGCGGGGAGTCCCCCGGGGAGCTGTTTTTT. Translation: CSAKKGGESPGELFF.